The 22 T cell receptor beta chains presented below share a single source sample, sequenced in a study of cytomegalovirus exposure and HLA in healthy donors (dated by TCRdb to 2015 to 2018). Library preparation used the immunoSEQ multiplex PCR assay. For the multiplex PCR, a mixture combining 60 forward primers for TCR Vbeta segments and 13 reverse primers for TCR Jbeta segments was used. This immuneACCESS table, as held by TCRdb, lists in-frame sequences with V and J called but not all clones. Of the missing ones, under half trace to an unresolved V gene in checked studies; the others have no known cause. A total of fewer than 200,000 clones appear in this sample, around 86% of them only once. The ten largest clones add up to about 1.6% of the sample. The sample was PBMCs. These receptors were collected from a man aged 45-65 years in good health and CMV-seronegative.

This chain connects TRBV7-2 to TRBJ2-1; D not resolved. Germline V CDR1 and CDR2: SGHTA, FQGNSA. V lost 2 bases to trimming and J lost 0 bases, with 8 bases between them. This CDR3 comprises 15 residues. CDR3 coding DNA: TGTGCCAGCAGCTTATCCCCCAGCTCCTACAATGAGCAGTTCTTC. Residues: CASSLSPSSYNEQFF.

The chain carries TRBV2 and TRBJ2-5; D is perhaps TRBD1 (5 bases). The CDR3 consists of 17 residues. The ends were cut back, 0 bases at V and 4 bases at J, with 18 bases in the middle. The V gene's germline CDR1 is SNHLY and CDR2 FYNNEI. The CDR3 sequence: CASSEADSVWVGETQYF. Here the CDR3 DNA reads TGTGCCAGCAGTGAAGCCGACAGCGTTTGGGTAGGAGAGACCCAGTACTTC. Variable domain in full (rest from reference TRBV2 and TRBJ2-5): EPEVTQTPSHQVTQMGQEVILRCVPISNHLYFYWYRQILGQKVEFLVSFYNNEISEKSEIFDDQFSVERPDGSNFTLKIRSTKLEDSAMYFCASSEADSVWVGETQYFGPGTRLLVL.

This chain connects TRBV6-6 to TRBJ1-1, with TRBD1 matching over 7 bases. The germline V gene has CDR1 MNHNY and CDR2 SVGAGI (reference sequence). V gave up 6 bases and J gave up 5 bases; unmatched junction bases: 6. The CDR3 is made up of 13 amino acids. The CDR3 is CASSQGQRTEAFF. The DNA of the CDR3 is TGTGCCAGCAGCCAGGGACAGAGAACTGAAGCTTTCTTT.

This sequence joins TRBV19 and TRBJ1-2, with 8 bases fitting TRBD1. CDR3 size: 15 residues. From germline, CDR1 is LNHDA and CDR2 SQIVND (reference sequence). V dropped 5 bases and J dropped 0; count of bases not matched to a gene: 5. The CDR3 is CASSPGTGANYGYTF. The DNA of the CDR3 is TGTGCCAGTAGTCCCGGGACAGGTGCTAACTATGGCTACACCTTC.

This chain joins TRBV5-4 and TRBJ2-5; 7 bases agree with TRBD1. The V gene end was trimmed by 5 bases and the J gene end by 0 bases; junction bases not matched to a gene: 4. The CDR3 is made up of 14 amino acids. The V gene's germline CDR1 is SGHNT and CDR2 YYREEE (reference sequence). This CDR3 is CASRFGQDQETQYF. Here the CDR3 DNA reads TGTGCCAGCAGATTCGGACAGGACCAAGAGACCCAGTACTTC.

V usage is TRBV30 and J usage is TRBJ1-1; TRBD1 aligns across 9 bases. CDR3 size: 21 residues. Looked up from germline, CDR1 is GTSNPN and CDR2 is SVGIG (reference sequence). Trimming cost V 1 base and J 0 bases; bases outside gene matches: 21. Written as DNA, the CDR3 is TGTGCCTGGAGTGGAGGGTTTACAGGGGGCGCGGGGATTGGACTGAACACTGAAGCTTTCTTT. It specifies CAWSGGFTGGAGIGLNTEAFF.

About this clone itself: At one end the junction does not follow the germline gene, possibly because of a read error. This chain joins TRBV9 and TRBJ1-1; D not resolved. This CDR3 region has 13 residues. Germline V gene data show CDR1 as SGDLS and CDR2 as YYNGEE. The CDR3 loop is CASGVKAGTEAFF. Written as DNA, the CDR3 is TGTGCCAGCGGCGTAAAGGCGGGAACTGAAGCTTTCTTT.

The V gene is TRBV6-5, the J gene TRBJ2-3, with a tentative D call TRBD2 (5 bases). In germline, CDR1 is MNHEY, CDR2 SVGAGI. The CDR3 contains 16 residues. With 5 bases removed from V and 0 bases from J, the gap between germline ends came to 15 bases. Written as DNA, the CDR3 is TGTGCCAGCAGTAACTTACTAGTGTTTAGCACAGATACGCAGTATTTT. Protein: CASSNLLVFSTDTQYF.

This chain joins TRBV28 and TRBJ2-7; possibly TRBD2 for D (7 bases). Per the germline V gene, CDR1 is MDHEN and CDR2 is SYDVKM. This CDR3 has 14 residues. The V and J ends lost 7 bases and 7 bases respectively, with 20 bases between them. The CDR3 DNA is TGTGCCAGCACCACTCCCGGGGGGCGCTGGGAGCAGTACTTC. Its translation: CASTTPGGRWEQYF.

V usage is TRBV7-8 and J usage is TRBJ1-1; D unresolved. The V end lost 5 bases, the J end lost 1 base, and 14 bases lay between the germline ends. Germline V CDR1 and CDR2: SGHVS, FQNEAQ. This CDR3 contains 15 residues. CDR3 protein: CASSPRRERNTEAFF. In DNA form, the CDR3 reads TGTGCCAGCAGCCCCCGTCGGGAGAGGAACACTGAAGCTTTCTTT.

The chain links TRBV7-3 to TRBJ2-1; the match to TRBD1 covers 11 bases. The germline V gene has CDR1 SGHTA and CDR2 FQGTGA. The J segment lost 7 bases and the V segment lost 7 bases, leaving 9 bases of the junction unmatched. CDR3 length: 15 amino acids. CDR3 residues: CASNGQGAIKNEQFF. CDR3 in DNA: TGTGCCAGCAACGGACAGGGGGCGATAAAGAATGAGCAGTTCTTC.

The rearrangement uses TRBV6-5 and TRBJ2-7; possible D gene TRBD1, 6 bases. CDR3 length: 15 amino acids. V gave up 0 bases and J gave up 5 bases, with 14 bases separating them. Germline values: CDR1 MNHEY, CDR2 SVGAGI. CDR3 amino acids: CASSYSGTRRNEQYF. The CDR3 DNA reads TGTGCCAGCAGTTACTCCGGGACACGCCGTAACGAGCAGTACTTC.

This clone showed up just a few times. The rearrangement uses TRBV14 and TRBJ1-6, with TRBD1 matching 9 bases. This CDR3 has 16 residues. With V trimmed by 4 bases and J by 7 bases, 8 bases remained unmatched. The germline V gene has CDR1 SGHDN and CDR2 FVKESK. CDR3 DNA: TGTGCCAGCAGCCTAAGGCGACAGGGGGGAAATTCACCCCTCCACTTT. This encodes CASSLRRQGGNSPLHF.

This clone occurred a few times. The chain employs TRBV15 and TRBJ1-4; no reliable D call. Germline-derived CDR1 and CDR2 are LNHNV and YYDKDF (reference sequence). The V gene lost 0 bases and the J gene lost 7 bases, with 6 bases spanning the gap. The CDR3 totals 13 residues. The DNA of the CDR3 is TGTGCCACCAGCAGAGAGGGAGGTGAAAAACTGTTTTTT. Translation gives CATSREGGEKLFF.

The chain is built from TRBV19 and TRBJ1-1; a weak D match, TRBD1 (5 bases). V shed 3 bases and J shed 4 bases, with 15 bases lying between them. Germline V lookup: CDR1 LNHDA, CDR2 SQIVND (reference sequence). The CDR3 spans 15 residues. CDR3 sequence reads: CASSILSTGSTEAFF. The CDR3 DNA is TGTGCCAGTAGTATCCTGTCAACAGGAAGCACTGAAGCTTTCTTT.

This clone was seen a handful of times. This rearrangement joins TRBV6-5 to TRBJ2-3; 7 positions match TRBD2. The CDR3 length is 15 residues. With 8 bases clipped from V and 2 bases from J, the junction kept 10 bases outside the gene matches. The V gene's germline CDR1 is MNHEY and CDR2 SVGAGI. The CDR3, as DNA: TGTGCCAGCCCCAGGCGCGGGGGTACCACAGATACGCAGTATTTT. Amino acids: CASPRRGGTTDTQYF.

This sequence joins TRBV30 and TRBJ2-2; 8 bases fit TRBD2. The length of the CDR3 is 16 residues. After removal of 3 bases from V and 2 bases from J, the junction contained 8 bases not matched to a gene. Looked up from germline, CDR1 is GTSNPN and CDR2 is SVGIG (reference sequence). CDR3 nucleotides: TGTGCCTGGAGAGGAGGGGGGACTAGAAACACCGGGGAGCTGTTTTTT. Protein product: CAWRGGGTRNTGELFF.

This clone was recorded only once. The gene calls are TRBV5-4 and TRBJ2-2; D might be TRBD1 (6 bases). This CDR3 is built from 15 residues. Germline lookup yields CDR1 SGHNT and CDR2 YYREEE (reference sequence). V lost 1 base to trimming and J lost 0 bases, with 7 bases between them. This chain's CDR3 is CASSLRQANTGELFF. In DNA, the CDR3 is TGTGCCAGCAGCTTGAGACAGGCGAACACCGGGGAGCTGTTTTTT.

The rearrangement joins TRBV5-1 to TRBJ1-1; 9 bases fit TRBD1. CDR1 and CDR2 from the germline V gene are SGHRS and YFSETQ. The CDR3 has 16 residues. The J segment lost 8 bases and the V segment lost 4 bases, leaving 15 bases of the junction unmatched. The CDR3: CASSHGQGTIFREAFF. The CDR3 DNA is TGCGCCAGCAGCCACGGACAGGGGACTATTTTTCGGGAAGCTTTCTTT.

This clone has a handful of counts. V is TRBV5-1 and J is TRBJ2-3, with a weak D call TRBD1 (6 bases). Germline V gives CDR1 SGHRS, CDR2 YFSETQ. The CDR3 is 16 amino acids. V was trimmed by 2 bases and J by 6 bases, leaving 19 bases between them. In DNA, the CDR3 is TGCGCCAGCAGCTTTAGGGCAGGGGCCGCAGCCGATACGCAGTATTTT. Protein: CASSFRAGAAADTQYF.

V gene TRBV5-5 combines with J gene TRBJ1-4; no definite D call. There are 13 residues in the CDR3. V was shortened by 2 bases and J by 4 bases, with 6 bases between the two germline ends. Germline-derived CDR1 and CDR2 are SGHKS and YYEKEE (reference sequence). The CDR3 bases are TGTGCCAGCAGCTTCGCACTTAATGAAAAACTGTTTTTT. Its translation is CASSFALNEKLFF.

This rearrangement joins TRBV19 to TRBJ2-2; TRBD2 agrees at 11 bases. CDR3 length equals 17 residues. In germline, CDR1 is LNHDA, CDR2 SQIVND (reference sequence). V lost 9 bases to trimming and J lost 2 bases; unmatched junction nucleotides: 11. The CDR3 spells CASRPEGTSGNTGELFF. The CDR3, as DNA: TGTGCCAGCCGCCCCGAAGGGACTAGCGGAAACACCGGGGAGCTGTTTTTT.